These 23 T cell receptor beta chains share one sample of origin, sequenced in a study of regulatory T cells in long-lasting Graves disease. Arm-PCR of CDR3 regions with iRepertoire HTBI primers generated TCR beta libraries. TCRdb itself ran the multiplex PCR reads through MiXCR, one entry per CDR3 protein. The table has around 400,000 distinct CDR3 sequences, approximately 15% seen once; the top ten hold under 9%. Regarding time point: newly diagnosed GD, antithyroid drugs for less than 3 months. The TCR library used RNA extracted from PBMCs. These records were also assigned to another study, of T cells in Graves' hyperthyroidism and ophthalmopathy.

The sequences come from peripheral blood mononuclear cells (PBMCs), collected at new diagnosis, from a patient treated with antithyroid drugs. Receptor source: a woman in her thirties or forties with Graves disease.

Many counts were recorded for this clonotype. The chain joins TRBV2 to TRBJ2-7, with TRBD1 identical over 7 bases. CDR3 size: 15 residues. The germline gives CDR1 SNHLY, CDR2 FYNNEI. J gave up 3 bases and V 5 bases, and 10 bases lay outside the gene matches. The CDR3 protein is CASSLQGEISYEQYF. The CDR3 bases are TGTGCCAGCAGTCTCCAGGGGGAGATTAGCTACGAGCAGTACTTC.

With regard to this clonotype: It may be a read error: a sequence one base away is much more abundant. The chain has TRBV6-2 or TRBV6-3 and TRBJ1-3, with 7 positions matching TRBD1. This CDR3 contains 14 residues. Germline loops: CDR1 MNHEY, CDR2 SVGEGT. In DNA, the CDR3 is TGTGTCAGCAGGAACAGGGGTGCTGGAAACACCATATATTTT. Protein: CVSRNRGAGNTIYF.

This clonotype appeared many times. The chain is built from TRBV28 and TRBJ2-7, with 7 positions matching TRBD1. Germline CDR1 is MDHEN and CDR2 is SYDVKM. Trimming at V came to 3 bases and at J to 4 bases, leaving 6 bases not matched to a gene. The CDR3 is 14 residues long. CDR3 residues: CASSLGQNLYEQYF. The CDR3 DNA follows: TGTGCCAGCAGTTTGGGACAGAATCTTTACGAGCAGTACTTC.

This clonotype was found many times. The chain employs TRBV30 and TRBJ1-2; 9 bases map to TRBD1. The trim removed 0 bases at V and 8 bases at J, leaving 10 bases unmatched. The germline CDR1 and CDR2 sequences are GTSNPN and SVGIG (reference sequence). CDR3 size: 15 residues. The chain's CDR3 is CAWSVSDRGRSGYTF. The CDR3 bases are TGTGCCTGGAGTGTGTCGGACAGGGGCAGATCCGGCTACACCTTC.

This clonotype was recorded many times. This sequence joins TRBV20-1 and TRBJ1-5, with TRBD1 as a possible D gene (6 bases). CDR1 is DFQATT and CDR2 is SNEGSKA in the germline V gene (reference sequence). V was pared by 5 bases and J by 4 bases, with 12 bases between. CDR3 length: 13 residues. Here the CDR3 reads CSAGRGANQPQHF. DNA of the CDR3: TGCAGTGCTGGCAGGGGAGCGAATCAGCCCCAGCATTTT.

The J gene is TRBJ2-7, the V gene TRBV20-1; perhaps TRBD1 as D (6 bases). Trimming pared 5 bases from V and 3 bases from J, leaving 11 bases between. The CDR3 is made up of 12 amino acids. The germline CDR1 and CDR2 sequences are DFQATT and SNEGSKA (reference sequence). DNA for the CDR3: TGCAGTGCTTCAGGGGTGGGCTACGAGCAGTACTTC. Protein: CSASGVGYEQYF.

In this sample, this clonotype turned up many times. V and J are TRBV6-5 and TRBJ1-1; D gene uncertain. The CDR3 extends over 12 amino acids. Trimming pared 0 bases from V and 7 bases from J, leaving 6 bases between. Germline lookup yields CDR1 MNHEY and CDR2 SVGAGI. As DNA, the CDR3 is TGTGCCAGCAGTTACTCGGGAAGTGAAGCTTTCTTT. It specifies CASSYSGSEAFF.

Many counts were recorded for this clonotype. The genes are TRBV29-1 and TRBJ2-5, with 8 bases matching TRBD2. V shed 1 base, J shed 2 bases, and the junction held 0 bases outside the gene matches. The CDR3 has 13 residues. Germline V gene lookup returns CDR1 SQVTM and CDR2 ANQGSEA. Written as DNA, the CDR3 is TGCAGCGTTGAAGCTAGCGGGCAAGAGACCCAGTACTTC. It encodes CSVEASGQETQYF.

This clonotype was seen more than once but under ten times. This chain joins TRBV27 and TRBJ2-6; perhaps TRBD2 as D (5 bases). Germline CDR1 and CDR2: MNHEY and SMNVEV (reference sequence). Trimming shortened V by 6 bases and J by 12 bases, and 15 bases separated the two germline ends. This CDR3 spans 13 amino acids. In DNA form, the CDR3 reads TGTGCCAGCAGCCCCTCGGGGAGAAGCGTCCTGACTTTC. It specifies CASSPSGRSVLTF.

This clonotype occurred many times. The rearrangement joins TRBV12-3 or TRBV12-4 to TRBJ1-6; D gene unclear. The CDR3 runs to 19 residues. Trimming shortened V by 4 bases and J by 1 base, and 20 bases separated the two germline ends. This CDR3 reads CASSSRTWAQHSYNSPLHF. Here the CDR3 DNA reads TGTGCCAGCAGTTCCCGAACTTGGGCACAACATTCCTATAATTCACCCCTCCACTTT.

This chain joins TRBV7-6 and TRBJ1-4; D call uncertain. This CDR3 is 17 amino acids long. V gave up 6 bases and J gave up 6 bases, with 23 bases separating them. CDR1 and CDR2 (germline): SGHVS, FNYEAQ. CDR3 residues: CASSSPQGRELDEKLFF. CDR3 in DNA: TGTGCCAGCAGTTCCCCTCAAGGACGGGAGCTAGATGAAAAACTGTTTTTT.

The chain uses TRBV10-3 and TRBJ2-5, with 10 bases lining up with TRBD1. The closer fit of TRBJ2-1 to the DNA end suggests the J call may be wrong. The CDR3 runs to 14 residues. The germline gives CDR1 ENHRY, CDR2 SYGVKD. In DNA form, the CDR3 reads TGTGCCATCAGGGCCGGGACAGGGGCCAATGAGCAGTTCTTC. This encodes CAIRAGTGANEQFF.

With respect to this clonotype: A much more abundant neighbour one base away suggests this may be a read error. The chain is built from TRBV11-3 and TRBJ2-7; D unclear. CDR3 size: 16 residues. Germline CDR1 SGHNT, CDR2 YENEEA. V was cut by 0 bases and J by 2 bases, with 14 bases left in between. CDR3 nucleotide sequence: TGTGCCAGCAGCTTAGATGGGTCGCCAAGGGCCTACGAGCAGTACTTC. Translating gives CASSLDGSPRAYEQYF.

This clonotype was detected only a few times. The genes are TRBV2 and TRBJ1-2, with unresolved D. Trimming left V 5 bases short and J 3 bases short, with 13 bases between. The CDR3 covers 14 residues. Germline V gene sequence: CDR1 SNHLY, CDR2 FYNNEI. DNA of the CDR3: TGTGCCAGCAGTCGTCGGGAGTTGGACTATGGCTACACCTTC. Translated: CASSRRELDYGYTF.

V and J are TRBV11-2 and TRBJ1-1, with D tentatively TRBD1 (6 bases). V dropped 5 bases and J dropped 4 bases, with 14 bases sitting between them. Germline CDR1 is SGHAT and CDR2 is FQNNGV. CDR3 length: 14 amino acids. The CDR3 nucleotides read TGTGCCAGCAGCCAGAGTACAGGGTCCACTGAAGCTTTCTTT. It is translated as CASSQSTGSTEAFF.

The rearrangement joins TRBV7-9 to TRBJ2-3, with D maybe TRBD2 (6 bases). The CDR3 loop spans 15 amino acids. Germline V gene lookup returns CDR1 SEHNR and CDR2 FQNEAQ (reference sequence). Trimming shortened V by 5 bases and J by 2 bases, and 14 bases separated the two germline ends. The CDR3 nucleotides read TGTGCCAGCAGCCCGTTAGCGGTACTCACAGATACGCAGTATTTT. The encoded protein is CASSPLAVLTDTQYF.

This clonotype was observed at least ten times. The chain is built from TRBV10-3 and TRBJ2-7; 13 nucleotides line up with TRBD2. There are 15 residues in the CDR3. Germline loops: CDR1 ENHRY, CDR2 SYGVKD. V gave up 2 bases and J gave up 2 bases; unmatched junction bases: 0. In DNA form, the CDR3 reads TGTGCCATCAGTGAGGGACTAGCGGGAGCCTACGAGCAGTACTTC. Its protein is CAISEGLAGAYEQYF.

This clonotype was counted ten times or more. The CDR3 loop is CASSLWGTQGNEQYF. The DNA for the CDR3 is TGTGCCAGCAGCTTGTGGGGGACACAGGGCAACGAGCAGTACTTC. This chain joins TRBV5-6 and TRBJ2-7; D is possibly TRBD1 (6 bases). V lost 1 base to trimming and J lost 5 bases, with 16 bases between them. CDR3 length: 15 amino acids. Germline-derived CDR1 and CDR2 are SGHDT and YYEEEE.

The sample holds many counts of this clonotype. The V and J genes are TRBV18 and TRBJ1-2; possible D gene TRBD1, 6 bases. The V and J ends lost 3 bases and 8 bases respectively, with 13 bases between them. CDR1 is KGHSH and CDR2 is LQKENI in the germline V gene. This CDR3 is 13 amino acids long. The CDR3 loop is CASSPEGGGGYTF. CDR3 in DNA: TGTGCCAGCTCACCCGAAGGGGGAGGAGGCTACACCTTC.

V usage is TRBV18 and J usage is TRBJ2-7, with 13 bases aligning to TRBD2. The trim removed 10 bases at V and 7 bases at J, leaving 19 bases unmatched. Looked up from germline, CDR1 is KGHSH and CDR2 is LQKENI. There are 17 residues in the CDR3. CDR3 bases: TGTGCCACCAGTGGACTAGCGGGAGCTAACTCCTACAATGAGCAGTACTTC. Encoded protein: CATSGLAGANSYNEQYF. Full variable domain (rest looked up from reference TRBV18 and TRBJ2-7): NAGVMQNPRHLVRRRGQEARLRCSPMKGHSHVYWYRQLPEEGLKFMVYLQKENIIDESGMPKERFSAEFPKEGPSILRIQQVVRGDSAAYFCATSGLAGANSYNEQYFGPGTRLTVT.

This clonotype was recorded many times. V usage is TRBV11-3 and J usage is TRBJ2-1; D remains unclear. The germline V gene has CDR1 SGHNT and CDR2 YENEEA. Between the trimmed V and J ends, which lost 5 bases and 6 bases, there was a span of 8 bases. The CDR3 sequence is 12 residues long. CDR3 sequence reads: CASSGIINEQFF. Written as DNA, the CDR3 is TGTGCCAGCAGCGGGATTATCAATGAGCAGTTCTTC.

This clonotype was recorded at least ten times. CDR3 DNA sequence: TGTGCCAGCAGTTCTCCGGGACAAGAGACCCAGTACTTC. Protein product: CASSSPGQETQYF. The rearrangement uses TRBV28 and TRBJ2-5; the D gene is possibly TRBD2 (5 bases). The CDR3 extends over 13 amino acids. Germline CDR1 and CDR2: MDHEN and SYDVKM. Trimming cost V 4 bases and J 2 bases, with 8 bases left between them.

This sequence joins TRBV6-1 and TRBJ1-5; D uncertain. Trimming cost V 3 bases and J 0 bases, with 6 bases left between them. The CDR3 runs to 14 residues. Germline values: CDR1 MNHNS, CDR2 SASEGT. The CDR3 protein is CASSDGNSNQPQHF. DNA of the CDR3: TGTGCCAGCAGTGACGGTAATAGCAATCAGCCCCAGCATTTT.